This entry lists 15 T cell receptor beta chains sequenced from one sample in a study of identical twins. TCRdb re-called the 5' RACE reads through MiXCR, storing one row per CDR3 protein. The sample lists around 1.7 million distinct CDR3 sequences, less than 40% occurring once. The specimen sequenced was cord blood. The source of these receptors is a newborn girl in good health.

The chain combines TRBV7-9 with TRBJ2-2, with no clear D. The V end lost 2 bases, the J end lost 5 bases, and 9 bases lay between the germline ends. This CDR3 comprises 14 residues. Germline lookup yields CDR1 SEHNR and CDR2 FQNEAQ (reference sequence). CDR3 bases: TGTGCCAGCAGCTTATATGTCCAGACCGGGGAGCTGTTTTTT. As protein: CASSLYVQTGELFF.

There are a few counts of this clonotype. This rearrangement joins TRBV20-1 to TRBJ2-3; 11 bases fit TRBD2. The CDR3 has 16 amino acids. The germline gives CDR1 DFQATT, CDR2 SNEGSKA (reference sequence). V lost 0 bases, J lost 4 bases, and 6 bases stayed unmatched. The CDR3 DNA follows: TGCAGTGCTAGAGAGGCTAGCGGGAGGAATGCAGATACGCAGTATTTT. It yields the protein CSAREASGRNADTQYF.

V usage is TRBV20-1 and J usage is TRBJ1-2; 7 bases fit TRBD1. CDR3 length: 12 residues. The germline CDR1 and CDR2 sequences are DFQATT and SNEGSKA (reference sequence). Unmatched junction bases numbered 6, after V lost 8 bases and J lost 3 bases. The CDR3 is CSSRQGDYGYTF. The CDR3 DNA reads as TGCAGTTCCCGACAGGGAGACTATGGCTACACCTTC.

DNA of the CDR3: TGCGCCAGCAGCCCGGGCGGTTATGGGGCAGATACGCAGTATTTT. Protein sequence: CASSPGGYGADTQYF. The chain carries TRBV5-1 and TRBJ2-3; D is ambiguous. The CDR3 sequence is 15 residues long. The V end was cut by 4 bases, the J end by 4 bases, with 16 bases between. Germline CDR1 and CDR2: SGHRS and YFSETQ.

The rearrangement joins TRBV7-8 to TRBJ2-3; 7 nucleotides agree with TRBD2. Germline V gives CDR1 SGHVS, CDR2 FQNEAQ. Trimming removed 4 bases from V and 2 bases from J; junction bases left unmatched: 12. This CDR3 comprises 17 residues. The CDR3 nucleotides read TGTGCCAGCAGCTCCCCACCTACTAGCGTACACACAGATACGCAGTATTTT. Protein: CASSSPPTSVHTDTQYF.

As to this clonotype: It may be a read error: a sequence one base away is much more abundant. J is TRBJ2-1 and V is TRBV10-3; D not certain. V was pared by 3 bases and J by 7 bases, with 7 bases between. CDR1 is ENHRY, CDR2 SYGVKD, per germline. This CDR3 contains 12 residues. The CDR3 loop is CAISEWENEQFF. In DNA form, the CDR3 reads TGTGCCATCAGTGAATGGGAAAATGAGCAGTTCTTC.

The V call is TRBV5-1, the J call TRBJ1-6, with D unclear. V was clipped by 3 bases and J by 7 bases, with 14 bases between them. CDR1 SGHRS and CDR2 YFSETQ come from the germline V gene. This CDR3 spans 15 amino acids. The CDR3 region is CASSSGGPGNSPLHF. The CDR3 DNA follows: TGCGCCAGCAGCTCGGGAGGACCCGGGAATTCACCCCTCCACTTT. The full variable domain, rest sourced from reference TRBV5-1 and TRBJ1-6, is KAGVTQTPRYLIKTRGQQVTLSCSPISGHRSVSWYQQTPGQGLQFLFEYFSETQRNKGNFPGRFSGRQFSNSRSEMNVSTLELGDSALYLCASSSGGPGNSPLHFGNGTRLTVT.

This clonotype was seen a handful of times. The chain has TRBV28 and TRBJ2-3; D may be TRBD1 (6 bases). Trimming took 7 bases from V and 4 from J, leaving 21 bases between them. Germline CDR1 MDHEN, CDR2 SYDVKM. CDR3 length: 16 residues. As DNA, the CDR3 is TGTGCCAGCACGGAGACGGGACAAGCGATGTCAGATACGCAGTATTTT. Translated, it gives CASTETGQAMSDTQYF.

The CDR3 sequence is CASSEATGGIQYF. CDR3 DNA sequence: TGTGCCAGCAGTGAAGCGACAGGGGGCATTCAGTACTTC. V gene TRBV6-1 combines with J gene TRBJ2-7, with 9 bases identical to TRBD1. With the DNA end fitting TRBJ2-4 better, the J assignment may be wrong. This CDR3 comprises 13 residues. Germline V lookup: CDR1 MNHNS, CDR2 SASEGT.

This clonotype was picked up a small number of times. J is TRBJ2-6 and V is TRBV20-1; D gene ambiguous. Germline V gene lookup returns CDR1 DFQATT and CDR2 SNEGSKA (reference sequence). V was shortened by 5 bases and J by 0 bases, with 5 bases between the two germline ends. The CDR3 totals 13 residues. CDR3 coding DNA: TGCAGTGCTGTACTCTCTGGGGCCAACGTCCTGACTTTC. Protein sequence: CSAVLSGANVLTF.

The V gene is TRBV20-1, the J gene TRBJ2-5, with 8 bases fitting TRBD2. The CDR3 is 14 amino acids. The germline gives CDR1 DFQATT, CDR2 SNEGSKA (reference sequence). This CDR3 is CSSIIGSGRETQYF. DNA of the CDR3: TGCAGCTCCATTATCGGGAGCGGGAGAGAGACCCAGTACTTC.

There are a few counts of this clonotype. This chain joins TRBV20-1 and TRBJ2-2, with 11 positions matching TRBD2. Per the germline V gene, CDR1 is DFQATT and CDR2 is SNEGSKA (reference sequence). Losses at the gene ends were 2 bases for V and 4 bases for J; bases not matched to a gene: 0. CDR3 length equals 14 residues. CDR3 region: CSARTSGSTGELFF. The CDR3 nucleotides read TGCAGTGCTAGAACTAGCGGGAGCACCGGGGAGCTGTTTTTT.

This chain connects TRBV11-2 to TRBJ2-7; 15 bases align to TRBD2. This CDR3 spans 16 amino acids. From germline, CDR1 is SGHAT and CDR2 FQNNGV. V gave up 2 bases and J gave up 4 bases; unmatched junction bases: 3. This chain's CDR3 is CASSLTGTSGGYEQYF. In DNA, the CDR3 is TGTGCCAGCAGCTTAACCGGGACTAGCGGGGGGTACGAGCAGTACTTC.

Turning to this clonotype: It may be a read error: a sequence one base away is much more abundant. The chain employs TRBV12-3 or TRBV12-4 and TRBJ1-2; D call uncertain. CDR3 length: 13 amino acids. V was cut by 0 bases and J by 7 bases, with 9 bases left in between. CDR3 region: CASSLAQDCGYTF. The DNA of the CDR3 is TGTGCCAGCAGTTTAGCCCAGGACTGTGGCTACACCTTC.

The rearrangement uses TRBV27 and TRBJ2-7, with TRBD2 as a possible D gene (7 bases). Trimming removed 7 bases at V and 7 bases at J, with 26 bases between. Germline V gene data show CDR1 as MNHEY and CDR2 as SMNVEV (reference sequence). The CDR3 has 16 amino acids. CDR3 DNA sequence: TGTGCCAGCACCGCTAACGGGGCGGGGGCGCCCAATGAGCAGTACTTC. The encoded protein is CASTANGAGAPNEQYF.